Only a few counts were recorded for the clone carrying this T cell receptor (beta chain). Antigen unknown. Trimming cost V 1 base and J 0 bases, with 23 bases left between them. The CDR3 extends over 20 amino acids. CDR1 and CDR2 from the germline V gene are SGHVS and FNYEAQ. The data stem from a study of T cell repertoires in cytomegalovirus infection. Study-wide context: Newly reported HLA-C-restricted and thoroughly characterized HLA-B-restricted CMV epitopes were employed. It can be stated that public TCR beta signatures indicated CMV infection as well as a matching HLA type.

TCRdb re-analysed the reads in MiXCR, keeping a single row per CDR3 protein. This sample has approximately 1,000,000 distinct CDR3 sequences, with 31% found just once. General study results and limits: CMV carriers having the relevant HLA were flagged by cumulative public TCR beta family frequency. Predominance within the ex vivo response was attributable to HLA-C-restricted CMV-specific TCR beta clonotypes.

The material sequenced was cultured CD8+ T cells from PBMCs, taken from culture after CMV antigen stimulation. This receptor was taken from a human donor in good health (CMV status not recorded). Some clones in this sample may be carry-over from other donors' samples. V and J are TRBV7-6 and TRBJ2-3, with D maybe TRBD2 (5 bases). In nucleotides, the CDR3 is TGTGCCAGCAGCTTAGTAGGCTTCGGGGTAGATCCTTCTAGCACAGATACGCAGTATTTT. Translation: CASSLVGFGVDPSSTDTQYF.